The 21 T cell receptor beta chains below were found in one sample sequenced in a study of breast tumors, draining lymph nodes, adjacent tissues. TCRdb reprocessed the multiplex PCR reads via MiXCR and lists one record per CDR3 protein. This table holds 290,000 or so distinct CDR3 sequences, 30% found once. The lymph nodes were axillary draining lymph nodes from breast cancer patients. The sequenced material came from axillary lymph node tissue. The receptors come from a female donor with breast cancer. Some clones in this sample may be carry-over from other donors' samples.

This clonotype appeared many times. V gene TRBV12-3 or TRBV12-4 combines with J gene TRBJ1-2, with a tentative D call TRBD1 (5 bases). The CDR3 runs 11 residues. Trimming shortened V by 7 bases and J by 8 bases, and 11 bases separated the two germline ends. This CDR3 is CASIPGQGYTF. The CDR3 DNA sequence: TGTGCCAGCATCCCGGGGCAGGGCTACACCTTC.

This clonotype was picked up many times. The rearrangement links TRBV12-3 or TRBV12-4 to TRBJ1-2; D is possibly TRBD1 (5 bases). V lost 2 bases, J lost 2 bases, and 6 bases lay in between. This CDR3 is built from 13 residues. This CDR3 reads CASSLPGNYGYTF. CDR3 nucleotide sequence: TGTGCCAGCAGTTTACCAGGGAACTATGGCTACACCTTC.

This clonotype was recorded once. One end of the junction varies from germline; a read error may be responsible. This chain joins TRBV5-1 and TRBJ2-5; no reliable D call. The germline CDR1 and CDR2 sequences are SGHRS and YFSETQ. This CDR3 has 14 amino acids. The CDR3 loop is CASSLGRTQEAQYF. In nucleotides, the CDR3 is TGCGCCAGCAGCTTGGGGAGAACTCAAGAGGCCCAGTACTTC.

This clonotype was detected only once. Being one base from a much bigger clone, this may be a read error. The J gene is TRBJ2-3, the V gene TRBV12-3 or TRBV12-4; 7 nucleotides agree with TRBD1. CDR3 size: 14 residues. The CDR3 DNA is TGTGCCAGCAGAGATACTGGACAGGCGGATACGCCGTATTTT. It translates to CASRDTGQADTPYF.

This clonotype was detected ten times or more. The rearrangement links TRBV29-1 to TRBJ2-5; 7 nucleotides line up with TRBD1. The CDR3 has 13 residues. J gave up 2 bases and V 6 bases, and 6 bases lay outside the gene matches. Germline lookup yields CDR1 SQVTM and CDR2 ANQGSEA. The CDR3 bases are TGCAGCGTATCGGGACAGAGTCAAGAGACCCAGTACTTC. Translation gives CSVSGQSQETQYF. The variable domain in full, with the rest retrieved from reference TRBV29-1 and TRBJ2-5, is SAVISQKPSRDICQRGTSLTIQCQVDSQVTMMFWYRQQPGQSLTLIATANQGSEATYESGFVIDKFPISRPNLTFSTLTVSNMSPEDSSIYLCSVSGQSQETQYFGPGTRLLVL.

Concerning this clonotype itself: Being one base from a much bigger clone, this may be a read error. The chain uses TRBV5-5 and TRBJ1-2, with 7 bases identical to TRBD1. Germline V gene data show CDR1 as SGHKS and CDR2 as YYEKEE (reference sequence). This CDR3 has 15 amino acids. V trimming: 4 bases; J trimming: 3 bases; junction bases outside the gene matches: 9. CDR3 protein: CASSLGQAAYYGYTF. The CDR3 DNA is TGTGCCAGCAGCCTCGGACAGGCGGCCTACTATGGCTACACCTTC.

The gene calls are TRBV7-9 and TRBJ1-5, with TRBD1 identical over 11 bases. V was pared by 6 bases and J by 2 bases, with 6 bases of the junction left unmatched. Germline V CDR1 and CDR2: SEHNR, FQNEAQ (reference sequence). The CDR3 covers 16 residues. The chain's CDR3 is CASSLTGQGGNQPQHF. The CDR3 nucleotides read TGTGCCAGCAGTCTTACGGGACAGGGGGGCAATCAGCCCCAGCATTTT.

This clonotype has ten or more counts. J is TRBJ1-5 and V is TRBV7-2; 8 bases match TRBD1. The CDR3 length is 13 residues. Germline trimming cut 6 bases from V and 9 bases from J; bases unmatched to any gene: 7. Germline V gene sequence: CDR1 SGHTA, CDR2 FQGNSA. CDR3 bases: TGTGCCAGCAGTCGGGACAGGCGTCCGCCCCAGCATTTT. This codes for CASSRDRRPPQHF.

CDR3 region: CAWSPGRDGELFF. The CDR3 DNA reads TGTGCCTGGAGCCCCGGGAGAGACGGGGAGCTGTTTTTT. The chain has TRBV30 and TRBJ2-2, with a weak D call TRBD2 (6 bases). CDR1 is GTSNPN and CDR2 is SVGIG in the germline V gene (reference sequence). The V and J ends lost 3 bases and 7 bases respectively, with 12 bases between them. CDR3 length: 13 residues.

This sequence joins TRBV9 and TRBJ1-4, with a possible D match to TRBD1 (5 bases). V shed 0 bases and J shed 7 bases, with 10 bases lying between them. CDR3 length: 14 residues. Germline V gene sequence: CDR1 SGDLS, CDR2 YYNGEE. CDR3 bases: TGTGCCAGCAGCGTAGGGGGGGAGGGTGAAAAACTGTTTTTT. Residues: CASSVGGEGEKLFF.

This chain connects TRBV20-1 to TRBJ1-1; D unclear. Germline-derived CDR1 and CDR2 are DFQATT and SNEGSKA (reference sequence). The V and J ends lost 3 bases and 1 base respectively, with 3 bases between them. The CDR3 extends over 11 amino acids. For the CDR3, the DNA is TGCAGTGCTAGGGAGAACACTGAAGCTTTCTTT. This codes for CSARENTEAFF.

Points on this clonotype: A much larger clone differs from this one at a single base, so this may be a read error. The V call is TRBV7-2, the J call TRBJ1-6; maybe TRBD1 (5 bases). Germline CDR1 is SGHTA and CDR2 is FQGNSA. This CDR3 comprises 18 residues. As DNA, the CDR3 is TGTGCCAGCAGCAGTTTTGGGGCCGCGAGCTCCTATAATCCACCCCTCCACTTT. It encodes CASSSFGAASSYNPPLHF.

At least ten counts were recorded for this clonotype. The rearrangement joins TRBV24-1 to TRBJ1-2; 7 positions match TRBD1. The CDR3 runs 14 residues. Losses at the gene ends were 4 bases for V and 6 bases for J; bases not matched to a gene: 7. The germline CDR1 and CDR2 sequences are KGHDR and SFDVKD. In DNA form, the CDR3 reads TGTGCCACCAGTGACCACCGGGACAGTGATGGCTACACCTTC. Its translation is CATSDHRDSDGYTF.

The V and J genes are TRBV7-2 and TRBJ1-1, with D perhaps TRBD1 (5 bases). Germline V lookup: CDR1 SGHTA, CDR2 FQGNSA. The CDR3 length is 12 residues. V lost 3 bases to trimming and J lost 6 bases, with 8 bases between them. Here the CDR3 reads CASSFRVSEAFF. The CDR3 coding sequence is TGTGCCAGCAGCTTCAGGGTTTCTGAAGCTTTCTTT.

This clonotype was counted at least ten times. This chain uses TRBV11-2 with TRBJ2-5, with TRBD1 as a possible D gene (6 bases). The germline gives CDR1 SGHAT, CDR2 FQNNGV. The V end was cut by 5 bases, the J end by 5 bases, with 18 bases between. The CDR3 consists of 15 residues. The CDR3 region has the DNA TGTGCCAGCAGCGGACAACACAGGGCTGGGGAGACCCAGTACTTC. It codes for CASSGQHRAGETQYF.

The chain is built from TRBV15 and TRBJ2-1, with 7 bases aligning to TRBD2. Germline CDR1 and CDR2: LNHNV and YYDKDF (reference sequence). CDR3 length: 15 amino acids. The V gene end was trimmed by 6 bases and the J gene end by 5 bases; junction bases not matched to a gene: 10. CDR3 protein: CATSILAQTNNEQFF. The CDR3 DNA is TGTGCCACCAGTATACTAGCGCAAACCAACAATGAGCAGTTCTTC.

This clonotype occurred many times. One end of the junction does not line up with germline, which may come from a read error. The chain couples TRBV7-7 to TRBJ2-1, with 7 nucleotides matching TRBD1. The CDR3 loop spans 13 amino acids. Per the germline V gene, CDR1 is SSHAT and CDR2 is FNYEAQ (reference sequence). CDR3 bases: TGTGCTAGCAGCTTAGGACAGGTAAATGAGCAGTTCTTC. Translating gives CASSLGQVNEQFF.

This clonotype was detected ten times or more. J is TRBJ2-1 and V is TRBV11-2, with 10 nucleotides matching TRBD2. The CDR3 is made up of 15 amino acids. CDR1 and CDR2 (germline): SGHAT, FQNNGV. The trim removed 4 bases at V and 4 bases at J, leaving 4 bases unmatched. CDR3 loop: CASSSGLAHYNEQFF. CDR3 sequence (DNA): TGTGCCAGCAGCTCGGGACTAGCGCATTACAATGAGCAGTTCTTC.

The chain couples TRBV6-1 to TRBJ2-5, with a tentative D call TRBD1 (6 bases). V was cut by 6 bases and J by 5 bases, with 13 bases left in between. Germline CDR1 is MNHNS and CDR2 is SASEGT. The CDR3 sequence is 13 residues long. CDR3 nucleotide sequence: TGTGCCAGCAGCGAATGGGGGCGGGAGACCCAGTACTTC. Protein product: CASSEWGRETQYF.

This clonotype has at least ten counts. The CDR3 DNA follows: TGTGCCAGCAGCGCGAACAATGAGCAGTTCTTC. Translated: CASSANNEQFF. The chain couples TRBV7-9 to TRBJ2-1; D is ambiguous. Germline CDR1 and CDR2: SEHNR and FQNEAQ (reference sequence). Trimming left V 5 bases short and J 5 bases short, with 4 bases between. The CDR3 spans 11 residues. The variable domain in full, with the rest retrieved from reference TRBV7-9 and TRBJ2-1, is DTGVSQNPRHKITKRGQNVTFRCDPISEHNRLYWYRQTLGQGPEFLTYFQNEAQLEKSRLLSDRFSAERPKGSFSTLEIQRTEQGDSAMYLCASSANNEQFFGPGTRLTVL.

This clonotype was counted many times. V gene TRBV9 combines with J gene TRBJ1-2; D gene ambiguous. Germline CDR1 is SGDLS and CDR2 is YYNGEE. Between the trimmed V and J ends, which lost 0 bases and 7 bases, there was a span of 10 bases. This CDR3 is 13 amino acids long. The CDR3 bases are TGTGCCAGCAGCGTAGGTGCGGCCGGTGGCTACACCTTC. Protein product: CASSVGAAGGYTF.